The 15 T cell receptor beta chains below all came from one sample that was sequenced in a study of metastatic and nonmetastatic thyroid tumors. Patients were all untreated before their thyroid surgery. With MiXCR, TCRdb called clones anew from the PCR reads. The table has some 20,000 clones, 32% seen once; the top ten hold around a fifth. Source material: adjacent normal tissue. The receptors were gathered from a female donor with papillary thyroid cancer or a benign thyroid nodule (not recorded which). Some clones in this sample may be carry-over from other donors' samples.

This clone was detected many times. V gene TRBV18 combines with J gene TRBJ2-5; no clear D gene. Trimming shortened V by 4 bases and J by 1 base, and 4 bases separated the two germline ends. The CDR3 runs to 12 residues. Germline V gene data show CDR1 as KGHSH and CDR2 as LQKENI. CDR3 sequence: CASSHPQETQYF. DNA for the CDR3: TGTGCCAGCTCACACCCCCAAGAGACCCAGTACTTC.

In its sample, this clone ranks as medium-sized. The V and J genes are TRBV12-5 and TRBJ1-6; 8 bases line up with TRBD1. The germline gives CDR1 LGHNT, CDR2 FRNRAP. There are 16 residues in the CDR3. V dropped 1 base and J dropped 12; count of bases not matched to a gene: 11. CDR3 residues: CASGLAVAAGGKPLHF. CDR3 nucleotide sequence: TGTGCTAGTGGTTTGGCCGTTGCGGCAGGGGGCAAACCCCTCCACTTT.

This clone is categorized as medium-sized. V gene TRBV11-3 combines with J gene TRBJ2-2; D gene uncertain. Germline loops: CDR1 SGHNT, CDR2 YENEEA. The V gene lost 2 bases and the J gene lost 3 bases, with 7 bases spanning the gap. The CDR3 is 14 amino acids. CDR3 in amino acids: CASSLKGYTGELFF. CDR3 DNA: TGTGCCAGCAGCTTAAAAGGGTACACCGGGGAGCTGTTTTTT.

This clone has a count of ten or more. This sequence may be a read error, since a much larger clone differs from it by one base. The chain recombines TRBV20-1 with TRBJ2-1, with no clear D. Germline CDR1 reads DFQATT; CDR2 reads SNEGSKA (reference sequence). The CDR3 has 12 residues. Between the trimmed V and J ends, which lost 2 bases and 7 bases, there was a span of 9 bases. As DNA, the CDR3 is TGCAGTGCTAGAAAGGAAGTAAATGAGCAGTTCTTC. Protein sequence: CSARKEVNEQFF.

This rearrangement joins TRBV6-1 to TRBJ2-2, with D unresolved. The CDR3 contains 14 residues. V lost 8 bases and J 1 base, leaving 11 bases between the germline ends. Germline assignment: CDR1 MNHNS and CDR2 SASEGT. Written as DNA, the CDR3 is TGTGCCAGCGAGGACCAGCGGAACACCGGGGAGCTGTTTTTT. It yields the protein CASEDQRNTGELFF.

The CDR3 bases are TGTGCCAGCATTCCGGGGGGAGGGACAGGGTCCTACGAGCAGTACTTC. The encoded protein is CASIPGGGTGSYEQYF. J is TRBJ2-7 and V is TRBV5-5; 9 bases are shared with TRBD1. The CDR3 spans 16 residues. Germline loops: CDR1 SGHKS, CDR2 YYEKEE (reference sequence). Trimming removed 6 bases from V and 1 base from J; junction bases left unmatched: 11.

This sequence joins TRBV11-2 and TRBJ2-3; 13 nucleotides match TRBD2. This CDR3 is built from 17 residues. From germline, CDR1 is SGHAT and CDR2 FQNNGV. V was clipped by 4 bases and J by 3 bases; unmatched bases: 7. The CDR3 bases are TGTGCCAGCAGCTCCACTACTAGCGGGGGGGCTACAGATACGCAGTATTTT. This sequence encodes CASSSTTSGGATDTQYF. The whole variable domain, filled in from reference TRBV11-2 and TRBJ2-3, reads EAGVAQSPRYKIIEKRQSVAFWCNPISGHATLYWYQQILGQGPKLLIQFQNNGVVDDSQLPKDRFSAERLKGVDSTLKIQPAKLEDSAVYLCASSSTTSGGATDTQYFGPGTRLTVL.

With respect to this clone: With a much larger clone just one base away, this may be a read error. The V and J genes are TRBV4-1 and TRBJ2-7; D assignment may be TRBD1 or TRBD2 (6 bases each). The CDR3 is 17 amino acids. Germline loops: CDR1 MGHRA, CDR2 YSYEKL. CDR3 sequence: CASSQGAGSAGSYGQYF. The CDR3 DNA is TGCGCCAGCAGCCAGGGGGCGGGCTCTGCGGGGTCCTACGGGCAGTACTTC.

This clone was seen many times. CDR3 sequence: CASSVATASTQYF. DNA for the CDR3: TGTGCCAGCAGCGTAGCTACGGCTTCAACGCAGTATTTT. The chain has TRBV9 and TRBJ2-3, with D unclear. This CDR3 has 13 residues. The V gene lost 0 bases and the J gene lost 9 bases, with 11 bases spanning the gap. The germline V gene encodes CDR1 SGDLS and CDR2 YYNGEE.

V and J are TRBV6-1 and TRBJ1-2; unclear D gene. V lost 7 bases and J 6 bases, leaving 18 bases between the germline ends. Germline lookup yields CDR1 MNHNS and CDR2 SASEGT. CDR3 length: 14 residues. The CDR3 spells CASIPTDTANGYTF. The DNA of the CDR3 is TGTGCCAGCATCCCAACTGACACCGCTAATGGCTACACCTTC.

V and J are TRBV6-1 and TRBJ2-7, with 9 bases identical to TRBD2. The CDR3 runs 11 residues. The germline gives CDR1 MNHNS, CDR2 SASEGT. V dropped 5 bases and J dropped 7; count of bases not matched to a gene: 0. CDR3 region: CASSSGGEQYF. CDR3 bases: TGTGCCAGCAGTAGCGGGGGGGAGCAGTACTTC.

V usage is TRBV4-3 and J usage is TRBJ2-5, with 10 bases lining up with TRBD2. Trimming at V came to 3 bases and at J to 6 bases, leaving 7 bases not matched to a gene. Germline CDR1 is LGHNA and CDR2 is YSLEER. This CDR3 is built from 15 residues. The CDR3 loop is CASSQEAGGPQTQYF. Written as DNA, the CDR3 is TGCGCCAGCAGCCAGGAAGCGGGAGGGCCTCAGACCCAGTACTTC.

This clone was counted ten times or more. This chain connects TRBV3-1 to TRBJ2-3, with TRBD2 matching 11 bases. After removal of 6 bases from V and 2 bases from J, the junction contained 1 base not matched to a gene. The germline gives CDR1 LGHDT, CDR2 YNNKEL (reference sequence). The CDR3 covers 14 residues. The CDR3 DNA sequence: TGTGCCAGCAGGACTAGCGGGGACACAGATACGCAGTATTTT. This sequence encodes CASRTSGDTDTQYF.

This chain uses TRBV9 with TRBJ2-5, with TRBD1 as a possible D gene (6 bases). CDR3 size: 14 residues. Germline V CDR1 and CDR2: SGDLS, YYNGEE. V dropped 0 bases and J dropped 5 bases, with 11 bases sitting between them. The CDR3 is CASSVGTVGETQYF. The DNA for the CDR3 is TGTGCCAGCAGCGTAGGGACAGTCGGGGAGACCCAGTACTTC.

This clone is judged medium-sized. The chain employs TRBV27 and TRBJ1-5; D is uncertain. This CDR3 has 14 amino acids. Germline V gene sequence: CDR1 MNHEY, CDR2 SMNVEV (reference sequence). Between the trimmed V and J ends, which lost 3 bases and 7 bases, there was a span of 13 bases. The CDR3 DNA reads TGTGCCAGCAGTTTTTCGATCCGGGAACAGCCCCAGCATTTT. This sequence encodes CASSFSIREQPQHF.